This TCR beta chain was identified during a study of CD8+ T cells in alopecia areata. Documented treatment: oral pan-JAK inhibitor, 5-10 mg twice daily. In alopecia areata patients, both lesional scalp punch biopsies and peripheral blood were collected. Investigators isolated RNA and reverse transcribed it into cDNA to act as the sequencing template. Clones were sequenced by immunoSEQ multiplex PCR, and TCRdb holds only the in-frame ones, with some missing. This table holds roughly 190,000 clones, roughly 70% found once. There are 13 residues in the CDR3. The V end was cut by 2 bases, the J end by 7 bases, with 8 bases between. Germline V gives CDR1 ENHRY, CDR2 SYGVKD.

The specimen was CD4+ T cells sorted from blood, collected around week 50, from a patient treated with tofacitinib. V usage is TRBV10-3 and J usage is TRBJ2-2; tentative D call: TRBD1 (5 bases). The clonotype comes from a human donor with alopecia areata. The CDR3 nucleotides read TGTGCCATCAGTGAGGGGGCTGGCGGGGAGCTGTTTTTT. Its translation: CAISEGAGGELFF.